These T cell receptor beta chains were read from a single sample in a study of cytomegalovirus exposure and HLA in healthy donors. TCRdb keeps only in-frame clones here, not all; method: immunoSEQ multiplex PCR. Of around 160,000 clones listed, around four fifths were seen once; the top ten hold around 2.5%. The specimen sequenced was PBMCs. The source is a man aged 30 to 45 in good health and CMV-seropositive. Each CDR3 is given with its conserved first and last residue. D genes are given only for firm matches. Part of the rows lack a size; the others show once, few, many or a class for expanded clones.

V,J,D,size,DNA,CDR3
TRBV7-3,TRBJ2-6,-,once,TGTGCCAGCAGCTTACTTGTTGGGGCCAACGTCCTGACTTTC,CASSLLVGANVLTF
TRBV30,TRBJ2-1,TRBD1,once,TGTGCCTGGAACCCCACTTACCGGGACAGGGGGGGGAATGAGCAGTTCTTC,CAWNPTYRDRGGNEQFF
TRBV18,TRBJ2-1,-,-,TGTGCCAGCGCGACAGGCGCCACCTCCTACAATGAGCAGTTCTTC,CASATGATSYNEQFF
TRBV7-2,TRBJ2-1,TRBD2,-,TGTGCCAGCAGCCGGGGGACTAGCATTGGAAATGAGCAGTTCTTC,CASSRGTSIGNEQFF
TRBV7-9,TRBJ2-7,TRBD1,few,TGTGCCAGCAGCTTGAGGGGACAGGGAAGCCACGAGCAGTACTTC,CASSLRGQGSHEQYF
TRBV9,TRBJ2-1,TRBD2,-,TGTGCCAGCAGCCCCTGGGAGCGGGGGAATGAGCAGTTCTTC,CASSPWERGNEQFF
TRBV9,TRBJ2-7,TRBD1,-,TGTGCCAGCAGCGTAGAGGCGACAGGGGACTACGAGCAGTACTTC,CASSVEATGDYEQYF
TRBV15,TRBJ2-1,-,-,TGTGCCACCAGCAGAGATCCCCTCAGTGAGCAGTTCTTC,CATSRDPLSEQFF
TRBV5-4,TRBJ1-1,TRBD1,-,TGTGCCAGCAGGCGCGGGGCAGGGGGCATGAACACTGAAGCTTTCTTT,CASRRGAGGMNTEAFF
TRBV6-1,TRBJ2-2,-,-,TGTGCCAGCAGTGACGTCAGGGGCAGGGCCGACACCGGGGAGCTGTTTTTT,CASSDVRGRADTGELFF
TRBV9,TRBJ1-5,-,-,TGTGCCAGCAGCGCTGGCATTCAGGGGATTAATCAGCCCCAGCATTTT,CASSAGIQGINQPQHF
TRBV7-2,TRBJ1-2,TRBD1,-,TGTGCCAGCAGCTTAGCGCGGAGTTCAGGGGGCTATGGCTACACCTTC,CASSLARSSGGYGYTF
TRBV30,TRBJ2-7,-,-,TGTGCCTGGATGGAGGAGACGAAATACGAGCAGTACTTC,CAWMEETKYEQYF
TRBV29-1,TRBJ2-3,TRBD1,few,TGCAGCGGGGACAGGGGGGGGACAGATACGCAGTATTTT,CSGDRGGTDTQYF
TRBV6-5,TRBJ2-7,-,few,TGTGCCAGCAGTTACGACCCGGGGAATGGCGAGCAGTACTTC,CASSYDPGNGEQYF
TRBV19,TRBJ1-5,-,-,TGTGCCAGTAGGGAGGGAAGGTATCAGCCCCAGCATTTT,CASREGRYQPQHF
TRBV4-3,TRBJ2-7,-,-,TGCGCCAGCAGCCAAGACTTTAAGGGGGTCGCCCTATTCTACGAGCAGTACTTC,CASSQDFKGVALFYEQYF
TRBV5-4,TRBJ1-1,TRBD1,once,TGTGCCAGCAGCTGGGGACAGGGCGTGAACACTGAAGCTTTCTTT,CASSWGQGVNTEAFF
TRBV27,TRBJ2-2,-,-,TGTGCCAGCGGACGGCAGGGTAACACCGGGGAGCTGTTTTTT,CASGRQGNTGELFF
TRBV6-4,TRBJ2-3,-,-,TGTGCCAGCAGTGACTCTCGGGGGTCGGCAGATACGCAGTATTTT,CASSDSRGSADTQYF
TRBV5-4,TRBJ2-3,-,-,TGTGCCACTTCCCTCTCTACAGGCACAGATACGCAGTATTTT,CATSLSTGTDTQYF
TRBV9,TRBJ2-3,-,once,TGTGCCAGCGGTTCGGGATCCACAGATACGCAGTATTTT,CASGSGSTDTQYF
TRBV7-2,TRBJ2-1,TRBD2,-,TGTGCCAGCAGCTTTGGGTCTAGCGGGGAGTTCTTC,CASSFGSSGEFF
TRBV4-3,TRBJ1-2,-,few,TGCGCCAGCAGCCTTCTCTCATGGGAGCAGTCCGATGGCTACACCTTC,CASSLLSWEQSDGYTF
TRBV7-9,TRBJ1-2,-,-,TGTGCCAGCAGCTCCGGGACTCTAGTCTTTAACTATGGCTACACCTTC,CASSSGTLVFNYGYTF
TRBV14,TRBJ2-3,TRBD1,-,TGTGCCAGCAGCCTATTCAGGGGGCCACCCACAGATACGCAGTATTTT,CASSLFRGPPTDTQYF
TRBV5-1,TRBJ1-2,-,once,TGCGCCAGCAGCTTGGGGCCAGGCTATGGCTACACCTTC,CASSLGPGYGYTF
TRBV18,TRBJ2-2,TRBD2,once,TGTGCCAGCTCACCAGATATAGCGGGCGTCGCCGGGGAGCTGTTTTTT,CASSPDIAGVAGELFF
TRBV10-1,TRBJ1-6,TRBD1,few,TGCGCCAGCAGTGAGTCGGACAGGGGAAATTCACCCCTCCACTTT,CASSESDRGNSPLHF
TRBV7-3,TRBJ2-3,TRBD2,-,TGTGCCAGCAGCTTAATCGCGGGGGGCACAGATACGCAGTATTTT,CASSLIAGGTDTQYF
TRBV29-1,TRBJ2-7,TRBD1,-,TGCAGCGGAGGACAGGGGGCGACCTACGAGCAGTACTTC,CSGGQGATYEQYF
TRBV11-3,TRBJ2-3,-,-,TGTGCCAGCAGCCCCGGGACTAGCACAGATACGCAGTATTTT,CASSPGTSTDTQYF
TRBV29-1,TRBJ2-5,-,-,TGCAGCGTTGAAGCACCCAGGGGTGCGGAACAGTACTTC,CSVEAPRGAEQYF
TRBV7-2,TRBJ2-7,TRBD1,-,TGTGCCAGCAGCTTAGATCTACGGACAGGGGTTTCATACGAGCAGTACTTC,CASSLDLRTGVSYEQYF
TRBV2,TRBJ1-3,-,-,TGTGCCAGCATGTCAGGGAATAGTGCTGGAAACACCATATATTTT,CASMSGNSAGNTIYF
TRBV4-1,TRBJ2-7,TRBD2,few,TGCGCCAGCAGCCCACGGGGAGGGTCCTCCTACGAGCAGTACTTC,CASSPRGGSSYEQYF
TRBV5-6,TRBJ2-3,-,-,TGTGCCAGCAGCTTTATGGGGGGGCCATCCACAGATACGCAGTATTTT,CASSFMGGPSTDTQYF
TRBV11-3,TRBJ2-1,TRBD2,few,TGTGCCAGCAGCGGGACTAGCGGGGGGCTGGATGAGCAGTTCTTC,CASSGTSGGLDEQFF